This entry lists 11 T cell receptor beta chains sequenced from one sample in a study of CD8 T cells in Susac syndrome. With random hexamers, reverse transcription was performed on roughly 0.45 to 1 ug of RNA. TCRdb redid the calling of the immunoSEQ multiplex PCR reads with MiXCR, one entry per CDR3 protein. The sample carries approximately 120,000 distinct CDR3 sequences, roughly 89% recorded once. Sequencing was done on a sample of CD8+ T cells from PBMCs. The receptor source for this set is a human donor with multiple sclerosis.

The chain joins TRBV12-5 to TRBJ1-1; the D is unclear. Germline loops: CDR1 LGHNT, CDR2 FRNRAP. This CDR3 is built from 14 residues. The V gene lost 1 base and the J gene lost 7 bases, with 13 bases spanning the gap. The CDR3 DNA sequence: TGTGCTAGTGGTTTGGATGGCATCTTTTTTGAAGCTTTCTTT. Its translation: CASGLDGIFFEAFF.

This chain joins TRBV4-1 and TRBJ2-5; D might be TRBD2 (5 bases). CDR1 MGHRA and CDR2 YSYEKL come from the germline V gene. CDR3 length equals 13 residues. V shed 1 base and J shed 3 bases, with 6 bases lying between them. CDR3 DNA sequence: TGCGCCAGCAGCCAAGTTAGCGAAGAGACCCAGTACTTC. The encoded protein is CASSQVSEETQYF.

The V gene is TRBV20-1, the J gene TRBJ2-7; possibly TRBD1 for D (5 bases). CDR3 length equals 15 residues. Trimming shortened V by 6 bases and J by 0 bases, and 18 bases separated the two germline ends. Germline loops: CDR1 DFQATT, CDR2 SNEGSKA (reference sequence). CDR3 DNA: TGCAGTGCCATCGACAGCTTCGATAGCTCCTACGAGCAGTACTTC. Its translation: CSAIDSFDSSYEQYF.

The CDR3 loop reads CASSLDWAGNTEAFF. In DNA, the CDR3 is TGTGCCAGCAGCTTGGATTGGGCAGGGAACACTGAAGCTTTCTTT. The chain carries TRBV5-6 and TRBJ1-1; D unresolved. V dropped 0 bases and J dropped 1 base, with 10 bases sitting between them. Germline CDR1 SGHDT, CDR2 YYEEEE. The CDR3 is made up of 15 amino acids.

The DNA of the CDR3 is TGCGCCAGCAGCGATACTCTGTTGGGCAATGAGCAGTTCTTC. Translating gives CASSDTLLGNEQFF. This chain joins TRBV5-1 and TRBJ2-1; no reliable D call. The CDR3 has 14 residues. Germline assignment: CDR1 SGHRS and CDR2 YFSETQ. The ends were cut back, 4 bases at V and 6 bases at J, with 14 bases in the middle.

Here the CDR3 reads CASSQLASEQYF. CDR3 bases: TGCGCCAGCAGCCAACTTGCCAGCGAGCAGTACTTC. The chain carries TRBV4-1 and TRBJ2-7, with D uncertain. Between the trimmed V and J ends, which lost 2 bases and 6 bases, there was a span of 8 bases. The CDR3 is 12 residues long. The germline V gene encodes CDR1 MGHRA and CDR2 YSYEKL.

This chain joins TRBV3-1 and TRBJ2-7, with D possibly called TRBD1 or TRBD2 (5 bases each). V lost 4 bases to trimming and J lost 3 bases, with 13 bases between them. CDR1 is LGHDT, CDR2 YNNKEL, per germline (reference sequence). The CDR3 length is 14 residues. The CDR3 DNA sequence: TGTGCCAGCAGCCTTGGAGAGGGGTTCTACGAGCAGTACTTC. Encoded protein: CASSLGEGFYEQYF.

The CDR3 DNA is TGTGCCAGCAGCTTAGGTGACGCTGTCTCGAGCTACACCTTC. Translated: CASSLGDAVSSYTF. The rearrangement joins TRBV7-9 to TRBJ1-2; D is ambiguous. This CDR3 has 14 residues. CDR1 is SEHNR, CDR2 FQNEAQ, per germline (reference sequence). Trimming stripped 1 base from V and 9 bases from J, with 15 bases between.

The chain joins TRBV7-9 to TRBJ2-7, with D hard to call. The CDR3 has 13 amino acids. In germline, CDR1 is SEHNR, CDR2 FQNEAQ (reference sequence). The V end was cut by 6 bases, the J end by 0 bases, with 9 bases between. The CDR3 coding sequence is TGTGCCAGCAGTCACAAGAGCTCCTACGAGCAGTACTTC. This gives the protein CASSHKSSYEQYF.

The chain recombines TRBV3-1 with TRBJ1-2; the D is unclear. Germline CDR1 is LGHDT and CDR2 is YNNKEL (reference sequence). The V and J ends lost 1 base and 3 bases respectively, with 12 bases between them. The CDR3 is made up of 15 amino acids. DNA of the CDR3: TGTGCCAGCAGCCAAGTACTCAGTTTTGACTATGGCTACACCTTC. This codes for CASSQVLSFDYGYTF.

This clonotype was counted between two and nine times. The rearrangement uses TRBV5-1 and TRBJ1-1; 8 bases are shared with TRBD1. Trimming at V came to 0 bases and at J to 1 base, leaving 2 bases not matched to a gene. This CDR3 spans 15 amino acids. Germline V gene data show CDR1 as SGHRS and CDR2 as YFSETQ. The CDR3 loop is CASSLAGGSNTEAFF. The CDR3 nucleotides read TGCGCCAGCAGCTTGGCAGGGGGCTCGAACACTGAAGCTTTCTTT.